This TCR beta chain was sequenced for a study of blood T cells in healthy people across ages (dated by TCRdb to the mid-2010s). As for the study more broadly: In model experiments, roughly one uniquely barcoded TCR beta cDNA molecule per two T cells was captured by template switching. The study measured age-related changes in TCR beta repertoire diversity using deep sequencing normalized with unique cDNA molecular identifiers. The donors were split into four age groups: young (average around 17 years), middle-aged (around 40), aged (roughly 68) and long-lived (roughly 80). To avoid experimental bias, donors of different ages were distributed randomly across sequencing lanes. For two donors (one aged 18 to 30 and one aged 80 or older), the study analyzed two additional independent replicas of 1 million unique cDNA reads from the same blood draw.

CDR1 and CDR2 were assigned from the germline V gene as SGHTA and FQGNSA. V is reduced by 5 bases and J by 7 bases, leaving a spacing of 10 bases between them. There are 12 amino acids in the CDR3, from cysteine to phenylalanine inclusive. Only the CDR3 DNA is retained, 36 bases long and in frame from the first base. Systemically healthy Caucasian individuals from Russia, some 40 in total and aged about 6 to 95 years, were included as donors. Each donor gave about 9.2 milliliters of peripheral blood, drawn into EDTA-treated Vacutainer tubes. PBMCs were isolated by Ficoll-Paque density-gradient centrifugation, with at least 6.5 million obtained per sample. Total RNA was extracted from PBMCs with Trizol reagent, with at least 5.5 micrograms obtained per sample. For every donor, flow cytometry on a PBMC aliquot measured the percentage of naive CD45RAhigh/CD27high T cells. Comments on this clonotype: Its target antigen remains unknown. No much larger clone is present one base from it, and per-base qualities are unavailable.

Overall study outcomes, separate from this receptor: Conclusive comparison of naive and antigen-experienced compartments was prevented by the profiling of bulk unsorted PBMCs. Because the CMV infection status of the donors was unknown, age-related changes in expanded clonotypes may potentially have been confounded. As age increased, observed TCR beta diversity per million T cells dropped in a roughly linear way, and a significant reduction was already evident by age 40. The long-lived group showed more naive CD4+ T cells, fewer expanded clones and increased TCR diversity than the aged group, suggesting age selection. There was a strong correlation between observed TCR beta diversity and the percentage of naive T cells measured by flow cytometry. Estimates of total diversity based on one million sequenced T cells were considered lower bounds and underestimates.

Library construction relied on 5' RACE. The reads were generated on an Illumina HiSeq 2500. A second roughly 7 to 11 cycle PCR used a sample-barcoded 5' primer and a J-beta primer mix. Each TCR beta cDNA molecule received a unique molecular identifier from a template-switch 5' adaptor carrying 12 random nucleotides. Each sample yielded at least 3 million CDR3-containing paired-end reads. The Mint cDNA synthesis kit, primed by a TRBC-specific oligonucleotide, was used to synthesize first-strand cDNA from all RNA. Following uracil-DNA glycosylase treatment, a first 18-cycle PCR with universal primers M1SS and BC2_uni_R was performed on all cDNA. The study's processing was this. For normalization, 1 million high-quality reads, each with a distinct molecular identifier, were randomly selected from each sample. Reads with shared molecular identifiers were discarded instead of being binned into consensus sequences. MiTCR, with a Q25 quality threshold and the strictest error-elimination algorithm, was used for CDR3 identification, clonotype clustering and error correction. A nonparametric unseen species model with Euler transformation was used to estimate lower-bound total TCR beta diversity. TCRdb passed the public sequencing reads through fastp at Q25 and MiXCR, retaining productive beta sequences. Each CDR3 protein gets just one entry, which takes the most common genes and DNA from the rows behind it. In this record, the V and J calls reflect TCRdb's handling and not the investigators' own analysis. This sample holds over a million distinct CDR3 sequences; approximately 39% were observed only once. The ten largest clones take up over 3.5% of the sample.

The specimen sequenced was blood. This TCR came from a woman between 18 and 29 years old in good health. The V and J genes are TRBV7-2 and TRBJ2-3, with no confident D gene call. Read as DNA, the sequence is TGTGCCAGCAGCAACGGGTTGCATACGCAGTATTTT. Its protein product is CASSNGLHTQYF.